Shown below are 16 T cell receptor beta chains from a single sample sequenced in a study of T cell responses to AZD1222 COVID-19 vaccine. Profiling relied on immunoSEQ multiplex PCR, and the TCRdb table lists in-frame clones only, not all of them. The sample lists some 190,000 clones; around 90% were seen once. Specimen: peripheral blood, collected 28 days after the second AZD1222 dose. These receptor sequences come from an adult who received the AZD1222 COVID-19 vaccine.

The chain has TRBV27 and TRBJ2-3, with D tentatively TRBD2 (5 bases). This CDR3 region has 14 residues. Germline V lookup: CDR1 MNHEY, CDR2 SMNVEV (reference sequence). Trimming took off 7 bases at V and 4 bases at J, with 15 bases between the two ends. The CDR3 spells CASIVSGGSDTQYF. The CDR3 DNA follows: TGTGCCAGCATCGTGAGCGGAGGATCAGATACGCAGTATTTT.

The chain uses TRBV11-2 and TRBJ1-6; D remains ambiguous. V lost 1 base to trimming and J lost 0 bases, with 4 bases between them. Germline CDR1 and CDR2: SGHAT and FQNNGV. CDR3 length: 15 amino acids. As DNA, the CDR3 is TGTGCCAGCAGCTTAGTTAGCTCCTATAATTCACCCCTCCACTTT. As protein: CASSLVSSYNSPLHF.

The V gene is TRBV5-1, the J gene TRBJ1-4; D gene unclear. Germline V gene data show CDR1 as SGHRS and CDR2 as YFSETQ. This CDR3 contains 14 residues. V was shortened by 2 bases and J by 2 bases, with 7 bases between the two germline ends. The CDR3 bases are TGCGCCAGCAGCTTCGCCAGGACTAATGAAAAACTGTTTTTT. Translating gives CASSFARTNEKLFF. Full variable domain (remainder filled in from reference TRBV5-1 and TRBJ1-4): KAGVTQTPRYLIKTRGQQVTLSCSPISGHRSVSWYQQTPGQGLQFLFEYFSETQRNKGNFPGRFSGRQFSNSRSEMNVSTLELGDSALYLCASSFARTNEKLFFGSGTQLSVL.

The V call is TRBV7-2, the J call TRBJ2-3, with 8 bases identical to TRBD2. The CDR3 is 17 amino acids. The V and J ends lost 2 bases and 6 bases, in that order; junction bases with no gene match: 13. The germline gives CDR1 SGHTA, CDR2 FQGNSA. The CDR3 DNA sequence: TGTGCCAGCAGCTTATCGGTGGCTAGCGGGTTTGCGGATACGCAGTATTTT. Its protein product is CASSLSVASGFADTQYF.

The J gene is TRBJ2-1, the V gene TRBV10-2; 10 positions match TRBD1. This CDR3 contains 15 residues. J was trimmed by 4 bases and V by 5 bases; bases with no gene match: 5. Germline values: CDR1 WSHSY, CDR2 SAAADI. CDR3 in amino acids: CASSNRDRGYNEQFF. The CDR3 DNA follows: TGCGCCAGCAGTAACCGGGACAGGGGATACAATGAGCAGTTCTTC.

V and J are TRBV18 and TRBJ1-4, with no clear D. The CDR3 runs 16 residues. Trimming took 1 base from V and 4 from J, leaving 13 bases between them. Germline lookup yields CDR1 KGHSH and CDR2 LQKENI. The chain's CDR3 is CASSPQPAQVNEKLFF. The CDR3 DNA reads TGTGCCAGCTCACCACAACCGGCGCAGGTTAATGAAAAACTGTTTTTT.

Only one count was recorded for this clone. This chain uses TRBV7-9 with TRBJ2-5; 7 nucleotides match TRBD1. There are 16 residues in the CDR3. CDR1 and CDR2 (germline): SEHNR, FQNEAQ (reference sequence). J gave up 4 bases and V 4 bases, and 12 bases lay outside the gene matches. CDR3 amino acids: CASSSGLAGGGETQYF. CDR3 nucleotide sequence: TGTGCCAGCAGCTCCGGACTGGCAGGGGGTGGAGAGACCCAGTACTTC.

This chain uses TRBV30 with TRBJ1-4; TRBD1 might be the D (6 bases). V was pared by 8 bases and J by 3 bases, with 13 bases between. CDR1 is GTSNPN, CDR2 SVGIG, per germline (reference sequence). This CDR3 spans 13 amino acids. The CDR3 DNA is TGTGCCCTCGAGGGGGGAGCTAATGAAAAACTGTTTTTT. This sequence encodes CALEGGANEKLFF.

The rearrangement links TRBV11-2 to TRBJ1-5; 7 bases fit TRBD1. The trim removed 5 bases at V and 3 bases at J, leaving 10 bases unmatched. Germline V lookup: CDR1 SGHAT, CDR2 FQNNGV. This CDR3 region has 16 residues. CDR3 loop: CASSRERGRTNQPQHF. The CDR3 DNA sequence: TGTGCCAGCAGCAGGGAGAGGGGGCGCACCAATCAGCCCCAGCATTTT.

The chain uses TRBV7-9 and TRBJ2-3; D ambiguous. The CDR3 has 19 amino acids. The germline V gene has CDR1 SEHNR and CDR2 FQNEAQ (reference sequence). Trimming took off 4 bases at V and 0 bases at J, with 23 bases between the two ends. As DNA, the CDR3 is TGTGCCAGCAGCTCTCTGCTCCACTACACCGCCAGGAGCACAGATACGCAGTATTTT. Translating it yields CASSSLLHYTARSTDTQYF.

V usage is TRBV2 and J usage is TRBJ2-3, with 15 bases matching TRBD2. The CDR3 spans 17 residues. With V trimmed by 11 bases and J by 3 bases, 12 bases remained unmatched. Germline CDR1 and CDR2: SNHLY and FYNNEI. This chain's CDR3 is CAFQRGLAGGRTDTQYF. Here the CDR3 DNA reads TGTGCCTTCCAAAGGGGACTAGCGGGGGGTAGGACAGATACGCAGTATTTT.

V is TRBV29-1 and J is TRBJ2-7, with 11 bases aligning to TRBD1. V lost 6 bases, J lost 3 bases, and 4 bases stayed unmatched. CDR3 length equals 13 residues. Germline loops: CDR1 SQVTM, CDR2 ANQGSEA. The CDR3 region has the DNA TGCAGCGTGGGGACAGGGGGGATCTACGAGCAGTACTTC. Translated, it gives CSVGTGGIYEQYF.

The rearrangement joins TRBV21-1 to TRBJ1-6; the table's D call TRBD1 went unverified against the DNA. TRBV21-1 is reported as a pseudogene. The CDR3 contains 14 residues. The CDR3 sequence is CASSKVLQGQPLHF. CDR3 DNA: TGTGCCAGCAGCAAAGTACTACAGGGACAGCCCCTCCACTTT.

This chain uses TRBV27 with TRBJ1-1, with D uncertain. The V and J ends lost 2 bases and 3 bases respectively, with 7 bases between them. Germline V gene sequence: CDR1 MNHEY, CDR2 SMNVEV (reference sequence). The CDR3 runs 13 residues. The CDR3, as DNA: TGTGCCAGCAGTTTAATTGGGGACACTGAAGCTTTCTTT. Its translation: CASSLIGDTEAFF.

This chain connects TRBV30 to TRBJ1-2, with D uncertain. This CDR3 has 12 residues. Trimming left V 1 base short and J 7 bases short, with 10 bases between. Germline-derived CDR1 and CDR2 are GTSNPN and SVGIG (reference sequence). The CDR3 nucleotides read TGTGCCTGGAGTGAGAGGGTTGGTGGCTACACCTTC. It specifies CAWSERVGGYTF.

The gene calls are TRBV11-2 and TRBJ2-3; TRBD2 matches 9 bases. Germline V gene lookup returns CDR1 SGHAT and CDR2 FQNNGV. The CDR3 is 17 amino acids. V lost 1 base to trimming and J lost 2 bases; unmatched junction nucleotides: 7. This CDR3 reads CASSLGATSGPTDTQYF. CDR3 sequence (DNA): TGTGCCAGCAGCTTAGGGGCGACTAGCGGCCCCACAGATACGCAGTATTTT.